The 31 T cell receptor beta chains below were found in one sample sequenced in a study of cytomegalovirus exposure and HLA in healthy donors. This PCR relied on a set of 60 Vbeta primers and 13 Jbeta primers. Data came from immunoSEQ multiplex PCR; TCRdb stores just in-frame clones and leaves some out. The sample shows 100,000 to 150,000 clones, and 2% to 2.5% sits with its ten largest clones. Sequencing was carried out using PBMCs. The receptors derive from a man aged 35 to 55 in good health and CMV-seronegative.

This chain uses TRBV9 with TRBJ2-1; 9 bases fit TRBD2. The trim removed 4 bases at V and 1 base at J, leaving 6 bases unmatched. The CDR3 consists of 16 residues. Germline V gene sequence: CDR1 SGDLS, CDR2 YYNGEE. CDR3 sequence: CASSSRLAASYNEQFF. The CDR3 DNA reads TGTGCCAGCAGCTCAAGACTAGCGGCGTCCTACAATGAGCAGTTCTTC. Supplemented by reference TRBV9 and TRBJ2-1, the full variable domain reads DSGVTQTPKHLITATGQRVTLRCSPRSGDLSVYWYQQSLDQGLQFLIQYYNGEERAKGNILERFSAQQFPDLHSELNLSSLELGDSALYFCASSSRLAASYNEQFFGPGTRLTVL.

The V gene is TRBV28, the J gene TRBJ2-5, with 8 nucleotides matching TRBD1. V gave up 5 bases and J gave up 4 bases; unmatched junction bases: 3. Germline CDR1 is MDHEN and CDR2 is SYDVKM. The CDR3 is 13 residues long. DNA for the CDR3: TGTGCCAGCAGTCCCCAGGGGGCAGAGACCCAGTACTTC. Translated, it gives CASSPQGAETQYF.

This sequence joins TRBV25-1 and TRBJ2-1, with 7 bases identical to TRBD2. CDR1 and CDR2 (germline): MGHDK, SYGVNS. The CDR3 covers 12 residues. The J segment lost 6 bases and the V segment lost 11 bases, leaving 7 bases of the junction unmatched. Here the CDR3 reads CASVLAINEQFF. CDR3 DNA: TGTGCCTCGGTACTAGCGATCAATGAGCAGTTCTTC.

This rearrangement joins TRBV6-6 to TRBJ2-3; D might be TRBD2 (6 bases). The CDR3 is 14 residues long. With 6 bases removed from V and 2 bases from J, the gap between germline ends came to 12 bases. CDR1 MNHNY and CDR2 SVGAGI come from the germline V gene (reference sequence). The CDR3 nucleotides read TGTGCCAGCAGGCGGGACCAAACCACAGATACGCAGTATTTT. Encoded protein: CASRRDQTTDTQYF.

The V and J genes are TRBV4-2 and TRBJ2-1; D possibly corresponds to TRBD2 (5 bases). V dropped 2 bases and J dropped 6 bases, with 17 bases sitting between them. Germline V gives CDR1 LGHNA, CDR2 YNFKEQ. This CDR3 spans 16 amino acids. CDR3 sequence (DNA): TGTGCCAGCAGCCAACTGACTAAAGTCGAGGTCAATGAGCAGTTCTTC. Translating gives CASSQLTKVEVNEQFF.

The rearrangement uses TRBV11-3 and TRBJ1-1, with D uncertain. Trimming left V 1 base short and J 1 base short, with 7 bases between. The CDR3 loop spans 14 amino acids. The germline V gene has CDR1 SGHNT and CDR2 YENEEA. CDR3 nucleotides: TGTGCCAGCAGCTTAGGTCCAGAGAACACTGAAGCTTTCTTT. Its translation: CASSLGPENTEAFF. Supplemented by reference TRBV11-3 and TRBJ1-1, the full variable domain reads EAGVVQSPRYKIIEKKQPVAFWCNPISGHNTLYWYLQNLGQGPELLIRYENEEAVDDSQLPKDRFSAERLKGVDSTLKIQPAELGDSAVYLCASSLGPENTEAFFGQGTRLTVV.

The V call is TRBV28, the J call TRBJ2-1, with D perhaps matching TRBD1 (5 bases). This CDR3 is 11 amino acids long. V shed 4 bases and J shed 10 bases, with 8 bases lying between them. Germline CDR1 and CDR2: MDHEN and SYDVKM. CDR3 sequence: CASSSGYEQFF. The CDR3 DNA reads as TGTGCCAGCAGTTCAGGGTACGAGCAGTTCTTC.

This chain links TRBV19 with TRBJ1-4, with D uncertain. The germline V gene encodes CDR1 LNHDA and CDR2 SQIVND (reference sequence). The CDR3 spans 15 residues. Trimming took off 3 bases at V and 8 bases at J, with 16 bases between the two ends. The CDR3 nucleotides are TGTGCCAGTAGTATCCAGGCCCGGGGAGGCGAAAAACTGTTTTTT. Its protein is CASSIQARGGEKLFF.

This chain links TRBV7-9 with TRBJ2-3; 7 bases align to TRBD2. CDR1 is SEHNR, CDR2 FQNEAQ, per germline (reference sequence). Trimming removed 3 bases from V and 2 bases from J; junction bases left unmatched: 8. This CDR3 contains 16 residues. The CDR3 here is CASSLEAAGSTDTQYF. DNA of the CDR3: TGTGCCAGCAGCTTGGAGGCAGCGGGGTCCACAGATACGCAGTATTTT.

The chain carries TRBV11-1 and TRBJ2-7; D is perhaps TRBD2 (5 bases). Germline CDR1 SGHAT, CDR2 FQDESV (reference sequence). Trimming took 5 bases from V and 5 from J, leaving 19 bases between them. The CDR3 spans 15 residues. The CDR3 DNA is TGTGCCAGCAGCCCCGTCGGACTCTTCCGGCACGAGCAGTACTTC. It yields the protein CASSPVGLFRHEQYF. The full variable domain, its missing parts supplied by reference TRBV11-1 and TRBJ2-7, is EAEVAQSPRYKITEKSQAVAFWCDPISGHATLYWYRQILGQGPELLVQFQDESVVDDSQLPKDRFSAERLKGVDSTLKIQPAELGDSAMYLCASSPVGLFRHEQYFGPGTRLTVT.

CDR3 amino acids: CASSPPPRLAGFQNIQYF. CDR3 nucleotide sequence: TGTGCCAGCAGCCCACCCCCTAGACTAGCGGGATTCCAAAACATTCAGTACTTC. This sequence joins TRBV7-9 and TRBJ2-4, with 11 bases that match TRBD2. In germline, CDR1 is SEHNR, CDR2 FQNEAQ (reference sequence). J lost 5 bases, V lost 5 bases, and 14 bases had no gene match. The CDR3 consists of 18 residues.

The CDR3 DNA reads as TGCGCCAGCAGCCCCGCCGGGGGAGACACCGGGGAGCTGTTTTTT. Protein product: CASSPAGGDTGELFF. The rearrangement links TRBV5-1 to TRBJ2-2; D perhaps matches TRBD2 (6 bases). Looked up from germline, CDR1 is SGHRS and CDR2 is YFSETQ. Trimming cost V 4 bases and J 3 bases, with 13 bases left between them. The CDR3 has 15 residues. The full variable domain, its missing parts supplied by reference TRBV5-1 and TRBJ2-2, is KAGVTQTPRYLIKTRGQQVTLSCSPISGHRSVSWYQQTPGQGLQFLFEYFSETQRNKGNFPGRFSGRQFSNSRSEMNVSTLELGDSALYLCASSPAGGDTGELFFGEGSRLTVL.

The chain recombines TRBV6-5 with TRBJ2-2; TRBD2 might be the D (5 bases). V lost 9 bases to trimming and J lost 6 bases, with 14 bases between them. The germline gives CDR1 MNHEY, CDR2 SVGAGI. CDR3 length: 13 amino acids. In nucleotides, the CDR3 is TGTGCCAGTGGGAGCTTGGATGCCGGGGAGCTGTTTTTT. Its protein product is CASGSLDAGELFF.

V is TRBV4-1 and J is TRBJ2-3, with TRBD2 identical over 13 bases. V lost 5 bases, J lost 3 bases, and 11 bases stayed unmatched. Germline CDR1 reads MGHRA; CDR2 reads YSYEKL. CDR3 length: 18 residues. The CDR3 sequence is CASSTRTSGSIGTDTQYF. CDR3 sequence (DNA): TGCGCCAGCAGCACCCGGACTAGCGGGAGTATAGGTACAGATACGCAGTATTTT.

The chain joins TRBV5-4 to TRBJ2-2; TRBD2 matches 13 bases. In germline, CDR1 is SGHNT, CDR2 YYREEE (reference sequence). The CDR3 extends over 17 amino acids. With V trimmed by 1 base and J by 7 bases, 7 bases remained unmatched. The CDR3 is CASSLIIGTSGNGELFF. CDR3 in DNA: TGTGCCAGCAGCTTGATTATAGGGACTAGCGGGAACGGGGAGCTGTTTTTT. The full variable domain, completed using reference TRBV5-4 and TRBJ2-2, is ETGVTQSPTHLIKTRGQQVTLRCSSQSGHNTVSWYQQALGQGPQFIFQYYREEENGRGNFPPRFSGLQFPNYSSELNVNALELDDSALYLCASSLIIGTSGNGELFFGEGSRLTVL.

The gene calls are TRBV30 and TRBJ2-5; 9 bases agree with TRBD1. The last part of the DNA fits TRBJ2-7 better; the J call may be wrong. This CDR3 is built from 14 residues. The germline gives CDR1 GTSNPN, CDR2 SVGIG (reference sequence). DNA for the CDR3: TGTGCCTGGAGTGGACAGGGGGTTACCTACGAGCAGTACTTC. Translation: CAWSGQGVTYEQYF.

This chain links TRBV28 with TRBJ1-2; the D is unclear. Germline V gene sequence: CDR1 MDHEN, CDR2 SYDVKM. V was pared by 3 bases and J by 5 bases, with 7 bases between. This CDR3 comprises 12 residues. DNA of the CDR3: TGTGCCAGCAGTTTGTCTAGGTATGGCTACACCTTC. This gives the protein CASSLSRYGYTF.

CDR3 sequence (DNA): TGTGCCAGCTCCCCGGACAGCCCCAATGAGCAGTTCTTC. Translation: CASSPDSPNEQFF. The chain uses TRBV18 and TRBJ2-1; D is perhaps TRBD1 (6 bases). The V gene's germline CDR1 is KGHSH and CDR2 LQKENI. The CDR3 totals 13 residues. The V gene lost 6 bases and the J gene lost 6 bases, with 12 bases spanning the gap.

V gene TRBV28 combines with J gene TRBJ1-1, with unresolved D. Germline loops: CDR1 MDHEN, CDR2 SYDVKM. The V end lost 9 bases, the J end lost 0 bases, and 11 bases lay between the germline ends. CDR3 length: 13 residues. The CDR3 sequence is CASRMTLNTEAFF. The CDR3 nucleotides read TGTGCCAGTAGGATGACACTGAACACTGAAGCTTTCTTT.

J is TRBJ2-1 and V is TRBV9, with D perhaps matching TRBD1 (5 bases). Germline CDR1 SGDLS, CDR2 YYNGEE. This CDR3 is 17 amino acids long. V lost 3 bases and J lost 1, with 17 bases in between. CDR3: CASSGTAGSGSYNEQFF. The CDR3 region has the DNA TGTGCCAGCAGCGGAACGGCAGGGTCGGGTTCCTACAATGAGCAGTTCTTC.

The genes are TRBV7-2 and TRBJ2-2; 8 positions match TRBD2. V shed 5 bases, J shed 0 bases, and the junction held 8 bases outside the gene matches. Per the germline V gene, CDR1 is SGHTA and CDR2 is FQGNSA. This CDR3 comprises 17 residues. CDR3 DNA: TGTGCCAGCAGCACACGACCGGGACTAGCGAACACCGGGGAGCTGTTTTTT. It yields the protein CASSTRPGLANTGELFF.

A word on this clone: One end of the junction fails to match germline, which may point to a read error. The V and J genes are TRBV7-9 and TRBJ2-1, with TRBD2 matching over 12 bases. CDR3 length: 16 residues. CDR1 and CDR2 from the germline V gene are SEHNR and FQNEAQ (reference sequence). CDR3: CASSLAGGPFYNEQFF. In DNA, the CDR3 is TGTGCCAGCAGCCTAGCGGGAGGGCCATTCTACAATGAGCAGTTCTTC.

The chain carries TRBV9 and TRBJ2-5; 9 positions agree with TRBD1. This CDR3 has 15 residues. The V and J ends lost 2 bases and 5 bases, in that order; junction bases with no gene match: 7. Per the germline V gene, CDR1 is SGDLS and CDR2 is YYNGEE. The CDR3: CASSVRDRETETQYF. CDR3 bases: TGTGCCAGCAGCGTCCGGGACAGGGAGACGGAGACCCAGTACTTC.

V gene TRBV6-6 combines with J gene TRBJ1-1; D uncertain. The germline CDR1 and CDR2 sequences are MNHNY and SVGAGI (reference sequence). V dropped 4 bases and J dropped 5 bases, with 8 bases sitting between them. This CDR3 contains 12 residues. The CDR3 DNA reads as TGTGCCAGCAGTTCTTTGTATACTGAAGCTTTCTTT. Protein sequence: CASSSLYTEAFF.

Turning to this clone: At the DNA level, this CDR3 is encoded by other sequences in the same sample as well. The gene calls are TRBV19 and TRBJ1-5; tentatively, D is TRBD1 (6 bases). CDR3 length: 13 residues. Germline CDR1 reads LNHDA; CDR2 reads SQIVND (reference sequence). Trimming took 6 bases from V and 7 from J, leaving 13 bases between them. The CDR3 DNA follows: TGTGCCAGTAGCCCCACAGGGACCCAGCCCCAGCATTTT. Its translation is CASSPTGTQPQHF.

The V call is TRBV27, the J call TRBJ2-3; TRBD2 agrees at 14 bases. The CDR3 has 16 amino acids. Germline values: CDR1 MNHEY, CDR2 SMNVEV (reference sequence). The junction had 7 bases not matched to a gene; V was cut back by 5 bases and J by 6 bases. CDR3 region: CASSKGTSGSRDTQYF. In DNA form, the CDR3 reads TGTGCCAGCAGTAAGGGGACTAGCGGGAGTAGGGATACGCAGTATTTT.

V gene TRBV10-3 combines with J gene TRBJ2-7; possible D gene TRBD1, 6 bases. The V gene's germline CDR1 is ENHRY and CDR2 SYGVKD. This CDR3 is 12 amino acids long. Trimming took 5 bases from V and 4 from J, leaving 9 bases between them. The DNA of the CDR3 is TGTGCCATCAGTCAACAGGGTTACGAGCAGTACTTC. Translating gives CAISQQGYEQYF.

The V gene is TRBV7-8, the J gene TRBJ1-5; 9 bases are shared with TRBD1. Germline CDR1 is SGHVS and CDR2 is FQNEAQ. The junction had 7 bases not matched to a gene; V was cut back by 5 bases and J by 2 bases. The length of the CDR3 is 16 residues. The CDR3 nucleotides read TGTGCCAGCAGCCGAAGGGACAGGGATGGCAATCAGCCCCAGCATTTT. Its protein product is CASSRRDRDGNQPQHF.

The chain links TRBV5-1 to TRBJ1-4, with D unclear. Trimming took off 5 bases at V and 4 bases at J, with 15 bases between the two ends. There are 15 residues in the CDR3. CDR1 and CDR2 (germline): SGHRS, YFSETQ. The CDR3 DNA follows: TGCGCCAGCAGTCCGAACCGACGGAGTAATGAAAAACTGTTTTTT. Translating it yields CASSPNRRSNEKLFF.

V gene TRBV5-6 combines with J gene TRBJ2-2; 7 bases map to TRBD2. The junction had 8 bases not matched to a gene; V was cut back by 4 bases and J by 5 bases. Germline-derived CDR1 and CDR2 are SGHDT and YYEEEE. CDR3 length: 15 residues. The CDR3 nucleotides read TGTGCCAGCAGCGGGGACGCCGGGGGGACCGGGGAGCTGTTTTTT. This translates into CASSGDAGGTGELFF. Supplemented by reference TRBV5-6 and TRBJ2-2, the full variable domain reads DAGVTQSPTHLIKTRGQQVTLRCSPKSGHDTVSWYQQALGQGPQFIFQYYEEEERQRGNFPDRFSGHQFPNYSSELNVNALLLGDSALYLCASSGDAGGTGELFFGEGSRLTVL.

The chain couples TRBV11-3 to TRBJ1-1; TRBD1 aligns across 7 bases. V was pared by 5 bases and J by 10 bases, with 10 bases of the junction left unmatched. The CDR3 contains 13 residues. The germline V gene has CDR1 SGHNT and CDR2 YENEEA. In DNA, the CDR3 is TGTGCCAGCAGCCAGGGGGACGCCCGTGGAGCTTTCTTT. It encodes CASSQGDARGAFF.